These T cell receptor beta chains were read from a single sample in a study of blood T cell repertoires in COVID-19. Measured with immunoSEQ multiplex PCR; TCRdb has only the in-frame clones, and not every one. The top ten hold 6.9% of the sample, which has 300,000 or so clones, 70% to 90% seen once. Specimen: peripheral blood. The receptors come from a woman in her 30s who had recovered from COVID-19. CDR3s include the opening cysteine and the closing phenylalanine or tryptophan. Each record gives: V gene, CDR3 length, D gene, clone size, J gene, CDR3 DNA, CDR3 protein. A D gene is named only where the DNA matches it firmly. A row's size may be missing; if present it is once, few, many or a size class.

TRBV19,13,TRBD1,NA,TRBJ2-3,TGTGCCAGTAAGGGACAGGGGGCGGATACGCAGTATTTT,CASKGQGADTQYF
TRBV16,14,TRBD1,NA,TRBJ1-1,TGTGCCAGCAGCCAGGGACAGGGGAACACTGAAGCTTTCTTT,CASSQGQGNTEAFF
TRBV3-1/TRBV3-2,15,NA,NA,TRBJ1-3,TGTGCCAGCAGCCAAGATTCGGGGGTTGGAAACACCATATATTTT,CASSQDSGVGNTIYF
TRBV3-1/TRBV3-2,17,TRBD1,NA,TRBJ2-1,TGTGCCAGCAGCCTGGCAGTGTTGGGACAGGTATACAATGAGCAGTTCTTC,CASSLAVLGQVYNEQFF
TRBV9,15,TRBD1,NA,TRBJ1-3,TGTGCCAGCAGCACCTTACAGGGGAGCGGAAACACCATATATTTT,CASSTLQGSGNTIYF
TRBV5-1,17,NA,NA,TRBJ1-3,TGCGCCAGCAGCTTACGCTCCGGGCCGCGGGTTGGAAACACCATATATTTT,CASSLRSGPRVGNTIYF
TRBV7-2,15,NA,NA,TRBJ1-4,TGTGCCAGCAGCCTCCGTGGGGGGGCAAATGAAAAACTGTTTTTT,CASSLRGGANEKLFF
TRBV12-1,21,NA,once,TRBJ1-4,TGTGCCAGCTTCGTGCCGCACCACCGAAAGGGAAAGAGGGGGTCGAGTGAAAAACTGTTTTTT,CASFVPHHRKGKRGSSEKLFF
TRBV9,13,NA,once,TRBJ1-6,TGTGCCAGCAGCCCCGATGCGAATTCACCCCTCCACTTT,CASSPDANSPLHF
TRBV9,14,NA,few,TRBJ2-5,TGTGCCAGCAGCGTAGATGGGGCCCAAGAGACCCAGTACTTC,CASSVDGAQETQYF
TRBV24-1,18,TRBD1,NA,TRBJ2-6,TGTGCCACCAGCGACGGCCGGACAGGGGGATCTGGGGCCAACGTCCTGACTTTC,CATSDGRTGGSGANVLTF
TRBV7-2,14,NA,NA,TRBJ2-4,TGTGCCAGCAGCTCCCGGGGAGCCAAAAACATTCAGTACTTC,CASSSRGAKNIQYF
TRBV5-1,14,TRBD1,NA,TRBJ1-2,TGCGCCAGCAGCGGACAGGGGGCTAACTATGGCTACACCTTC,CASSGQGANYGYTF
TRBV7-9,9,NA,NA,TRBJ2-7,TGTGCCAGCACCTACGGGCAGTACTTC,CASTYGQYF
TRBV5-4,15,TRBD2,NA,TRBJ2-3,TGTGCCAGCAGCTTGCTTGGCGGGGGGACAGATACGCAGTATTTT,CASSLLGGGTDTQYF
TRBV4-2,17,TRBD2,NA,TRBJ2-2,TGTGCCAGCAGCCTAAGAGTCACTAGCGGGGGTGGCGGGGAGCTGTTTTTT,CASSLRVTSGGGGELFF
TRBV5-1,16,NA,NA,TRBJ2-5,TGCGCCAGCAGCGTGGAGCCGATAGGAGGCGGTGAGACCCAGTACTTC,CASSVEPIGGGETQYF
TRBV28,16,TRBD1,NA,TRBJ2-1,TGTGCCAGCAGTTTCCTAGACAGGGGGCACTACAATGAGCAGTTCTTC,CASSFLDRGHYNEQFF
TRBV2,12,NA,NA,TRBJ2-5,TGTGCCAGCGATTACCACGGGGAGACCCAGTACTTC,CASDYHGETQYF
TRBV5-1,16,NA,NA,TRBJ2-7,TGCGCCAGCAGCTTGGCTAGTACCCAGAGCTCCTACGAGCAGTACTTC,CASSLASTQSSYEQYF
TRBV7-9,13,TRBD1,NA,TRBJ2-7,TGTGCCAGCAGCTGGACAGGGGGCCACGAGCAGTACTTC,CASSWTGGHEQYF
TRBV7-9,15,TRBD1,NA,TRBJ1-4,TGTGCCAGCAGCTTAGGGACAGGGCGTGTGGAAAAACTGTTTTTT,CASSLGTGRVEKLFF
TRBV28,14,NA,NA,TRBJ1-5,TGTGCCAGCAGTTTTACCGGTCTCAATCAGCCCCAGCATTTT,CASSFTGLNQPQHF
TRBV6-5,15,NA,NA,TRBJ1-1,TGTGCCAGCAGCCCCCCACAGGCGCCAGTGGCTGAAGCTTTCTTT,CASSPPQAPVAEAFF
TRBV5-1,15,TRBD1,NA,TRBJ2-2,TGCGCCAGCAGCACTGCGACAGGGGGTGGCGGGGAGCTGTTTTTT,CASSTATGGGGELFF
TRBV19,12,NA,NA,TRBJ1-1,TGTGCCAGTAGTTCCCTGGACAATGAAGCTTTCTTT,CASSSLDNEAFF
TRBV2,16,TRBD1,NA,TRBJ2-5,TGTGCCAGCAACTCCGGGACAGGTCGGGGTCAGGAGACCCAGTACTTC,CASNSGTGRGQETQYF
TRBV5-4,15,TRBD1,NA,TRBJ1-2,TGTGCCAGCAGCCAAGAAGGACAGGGGTGGTATGGCTACACCTTC,CASSQEGQGWYGYTF
TRBV2,14,TRBD1,NA,TRBJ1-5,TGTGCCAGCAGTATTGACAGGGACAATCAGCCCCAGCATTTT,CASSIDRDNQPQHF
TRBV7-3,12,NA,NA,TRBJ2-3,TGTGCCAGCAGCTTTGCCGGGGATACGCAGTATTTT,CASSFAGDTQYF
TRBV7-8,17,NA,NA,TRBJ2-2,TGTGCCAGCAGCTTAGCTCTCCGGCGGGATCCATCCGGGGAGCTGTTTTTT,CASSLALRRDPSGELFF
TRBV28,12,NA,once,TRBJ1-1,TGTGCCAGCAGTGTCAGGGTCACTGAAGCTTTCTTT,CASSVRVTEAFF
TRBV7-2,13,NA,NA,TRBJ1-1,TGTGCCAGCAGCCCCAGGTCCGGCACTGAAGCTTTCTTT,CASSPRSGTEAFF
TRBV5-1,16,NA,NA,TRBJ2-3,TGCGCCAGCAGCTTGGCCGGGACTTTCCTTGGAGATACGCAGTATTTT,CASSLAGTFLGDTQYF
TRBV27,16,TRBD2,NA,TRBJ2-7,TGTGCCAGCAGTTTATTAAAGCGGGGGGGTGTCCACGAGCAGTACTTC,CASSLLKRGGVHEQYF
TRBV4-2,16,TRBD2,once,TRBJ2-7,TGTGCCAGCAGCCAACGGACTAGCGGGGTGCTCTACGAGCAGTACTTC,CASSQRTSGVLYEQYF
TRBV5-6,14,NA,once,TRBJ1-2,TGTGCCAGCACCGCTGGGGGCAGGGTCTATGGCTACACCTTC,CASTAGGRVYGYTF
TRBV5-1,15,TRBD1,NA,TRBJ2-7,TGCGCCAGCAGCCAAACAGGGGTAGCCTCCTACGAGCAGTACTTC,CASSQTGVASYEQYF
TRBV20-1,15,NA,NA,TRBJ2-1,TGCAGTGCTAGTTCGGCCCGACGCAGGGACAATGAGCAGTTCTTC,CSASSARRRDNEQFF
TRBV7-2,13,NA,NA,TRBJ2-5,TGTGCCAGCAGCCCCGCGGGAATGGAGACCCAGTACTTC,CASSPAGMETQYF